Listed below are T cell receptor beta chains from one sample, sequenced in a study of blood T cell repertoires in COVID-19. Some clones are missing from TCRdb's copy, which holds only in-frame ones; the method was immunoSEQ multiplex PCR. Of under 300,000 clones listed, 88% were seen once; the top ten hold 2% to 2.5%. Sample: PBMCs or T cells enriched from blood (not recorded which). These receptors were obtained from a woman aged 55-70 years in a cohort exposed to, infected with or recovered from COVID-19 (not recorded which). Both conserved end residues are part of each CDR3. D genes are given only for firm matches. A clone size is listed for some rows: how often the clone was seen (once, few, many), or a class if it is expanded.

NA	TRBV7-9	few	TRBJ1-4	CASSSYGVDEKLFF	TGTGCCAGCAGCTCTTACGGGGTTGATGAAAAACTGTTTTTT
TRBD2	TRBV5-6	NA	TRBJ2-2	CASSSGLAGASRELFF	TGTGCCAGCAGCTCGGGACTAGCGGGAGCCAGTCGGGAGCTGTTTTTT
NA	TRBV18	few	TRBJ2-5	CASSPMSETQYF	TGTGCCAGCTCACCAATGAGTGAGACCCAGTACTTC
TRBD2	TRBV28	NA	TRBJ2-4	CASSLTGLAGGPLGKNIQYF	TGTGCCAGCAGTTTGACGGGACTAGCGGGAGGCCCCCTGGGCAAAAACATTCAGTACTTC
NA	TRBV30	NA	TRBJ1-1	CAWSENRDTEAFF	TGTGCCTGGAGTGAGAACAGGGACACTGAAGCTTTCTTT
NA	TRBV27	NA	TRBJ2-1	CASSLRDSTYNEQFF	TGTGCCAGCAGTTTAAGGGACTCCACCTACAATGAGCAGTTCTTC
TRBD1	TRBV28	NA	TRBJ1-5	CASNDRGYQPQHF	TGTGCCAGCAATGACAGGGGGTATCAGCCCCAGCATTTT
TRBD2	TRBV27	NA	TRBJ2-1	CASSLSGNGRGKFSYNEQFF	TGTGCCAGCAGTTTATCGGGTAACGGGAGGGGCAAATTCTCCTACAATGAGCAGTTCTTC
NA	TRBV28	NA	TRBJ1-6	CASSSDTGKSFKAPLHF	TGTGCCAGCAGTTCCGACACAGGGAAATCCTTTAAGGCACCCCTCCACTTT
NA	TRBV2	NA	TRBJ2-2	CASSPRGLSPGELFF	TGTGCCAGCAGTCCCCGGGGACTGTCCCCCGGGGAGCTGTTTTTT
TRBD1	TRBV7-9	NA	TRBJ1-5	CASSMDRQPQHF	TGTGCCAGCAGTATGGACAGGCAGCCCCAGCATTTT
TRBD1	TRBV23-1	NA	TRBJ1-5	CASSPHWTGPCNQPQHF	TGCGCCAGCAGTCCTCACTGGACAGGGCCCTGCAATCAGCCCCAGCATTTT